The 17 T cell receptor beta chains below come from one sample, sequenced in a study of long-term antiretroviral therapy in people with HIV. Runs used v3.0 of the immunoSEQ assay and were done at survey level. Only in-frame clones appear in the TCRdb table, and some are missing; sequencing was by immunoSEQ multiplex PCR. The profile covers some 28,000 clones, with less than 85% appearing a single time and approximately 7% taken by the ten largest. The sequencing here drew on unsorted PBMCs, taken 0.3 years after starting antiretroviral therapy. The receptor set was obtained from a man aged 40-50 years with HIV.

CDR3 bases: TGTGCCTCCTACCGAAGGACTAGCGGTCCGGGGGATGAGCAGTTCTTC. This codes for CASYRRTSGPGDEQFF. This rearrangement joins TRBV7-9 to TRBJ2-1, with 10 nucleotides matching TRBD2. V was clipped by 11 bases and J by 8 bases; unmatched bases: 18. CDR3 length: 16 amino acids. Germline CDR1 and CDR2: SEHNR and FQNEAQ (reference sequence).

The chain uses TRBV7-2 and TRBJ2-2; D is undetermined. V gave up 5 bases and J gave up 3 bases, with 10 bases separating them. Germline assignment: CDR1 SGHTA and CDR2 FQGNSA. CDR3 length equals 14 residues. CDR3 protein: CASSQDRYTGELFF. The CDR3 DNA sequence: TGTGCCAGCAGCCAGGACCGATACACCGGGGAGCTGTTTTTT.

The CDR3 region is CSVGMLLAYSIQSRANVLTF. In nucleotides, the CDR3 is TGCAGCGTTGGGATGCTACTAGCATATAGCATACAAAGTCGGGCCAACGTCCTGACTTTC. The rearrangement links TRBV29-1 to TRBJ2-6; tentatively, D is TRBD2 (6 bases). The V and J ends lost 4 bases and 5 bases respectively, with 30 bases between them. This CDR3 spans 20 amino acids. Germline CDR1 is SQVTM and CDR2 is ANQGSEA.

This chain uses TRBV4-1 with TRBJ2-1; 10 bases fit TRBD2. The V gene end was trimmed by 0 bases and the J gene end by 0 bases; junction bases not matched to a gene: 8. Per the germline V gene, CDR1 is MGHRA and CDR2 is YSYEKL. The CDR3 contains 19 residues. CDR3 residues: CASSQDPSGGPFSYNEQFF. The CDR3 coding sequence is TGCGCCAGCAGCCAAGATCCTAGCGGGGGCCCTTTCTCCTACAATGAGCAGTTCTTC.

The chain joins TRBV27 to TRBJ1-2; D remains unclear. Trimming took 2 bases from V and 4 from J, leaving 17 bases between them. The V gene's germline CDR1 is MNHEY and CDR2 SMNVEV (reference sequence). The CDR3 is made up of 16 amino acids. The CDR3 reads CASSLLPQSSPYGYTF. The CDR3 DNA is TGTGCCAGCAGTTTACTTCCACAGTCCAGTCCCTATGGCTACACCTTC.

The chain joins TRBV13 to TRBJ1-3; D is perhaps TRBD1 (6 bases). Germline CDR1 and CDR2: PRHDT and FYEKMQ (reference sequence). V shed 4 bases and J shed 2 bases, with 12 bases lying between them. CDR3 length: 15 amino acids. CDR3 sequence: CASSSLDRTGNTIYF. The CDR3 DNA is TGTGCCAGCAGCTCCTTGGACAGAACTGGAAACACCATATATTTT.

This chain links TRBV5-4 with TRBJ2-1, with TRBD2 matching 8 bases. This CDR3 spans 14 amino acids. Germline CDR1 is SGHNT and CDR2 is YYREEE (reference sequence). Trimming took 3 bases from V and 7 from J; bases not matched to a gene: 6. The CDR3 DNA follows: TGTGCCAGCAGCTCGCTCGGACTAGCAAATGAGCAGTTCTTC. This gives the protein CASSSLGLANEQFF.

CDR3 protein: CASSLGGPRADTQYF. CDR3 bases: TGTGCCAGTAGTCTCGGGGGCCCCAGGGCAGATACGCAGTATTTT. The chain carries TRBV19 and TRBJ2-3; the D call may be TRBD1 or TRBD2 (6 bases each). The CDR3 runs 15 residues. V lost 5 bases, J lost 4 bases, and 16 bases lay in between. Germline CDR1 LNHDA, CDR2 SQIVND (reference sequence).

The J gene is TRBJ2-7, the V gene TRBV6-1, with D perhaps TRBD1 (6 bases). The CDR3 is 14 amino acids. Trimming removed 7 bases from V and 7 bases from J, with 20 bases in between. CDR1 is MNHNS, CDR2 SASEGT, per germline. The CDR3 DNA follows: TGTGCCAGCACCGCACAGGGCTCCCCGAGAGAGCAGTACTTC. Protein: CASTAQGSPREQYF.

This clone was observed once. The chain uses TRBV30 and TRBJ2-7; the D gene is possibly TRBD1 (5 bases). This CDR3 contains 12 residues. Germline CDR1 reads GTSNPN; CDR2 reads SVGIG (reference sequence). V was clipped by 0 bases and J by 2 bases, with 5 bases between them. The CDR3 sequence: CAWSVGAYEQYF. CDR3 nucleotides: TGTGCCTGGAGTGTAGGGGCCTACGAGCAGTACTTC. The complete variable domain, with remaining parts taken from reference TRBV30 and TRBJ2-7, reads SQTIHQWPATLVQPVGSPLSLECTVEGTSNPNLYWYRQAAGRGLQLLFYSVGIGQISSEVPQNLSASRPQDRQFILSSKKLLLSDSGFYLCAWSVGAYEQYFGPGTRLTVT.

CDR3 sequence: CASSLGRHSNQPQHF. In DNA form, the CDR3 reads TGTGCCAGCAGTTTAGGGAGACATAGCAATCAGCCCCAGCATTTT. The chain combines TRBV27 with TRBJ1-5; the D is unclear. There are 15 residues in the CDR3. The germline gives CDR1 MNHEY, CDR2 SMNVEV (reference sequence). V dropped 2 bases and J dropped 0 bases, with 8 bases sitting between them.

V usage is TRBV10-3 and J usage is TRBJ2-1; D remains unclear. Per germline, CDR1 ENHRY and CDR2 SYGVKD. The CDR3 is 16 residues long. V was cut by 0 bases and J by 8 bases, with 17 bases left in between. The CDR3 DNA reads as TGTGCCATCAGTGAGTCCCTTACGGGCCTCCCAGATGAGCAGTTCTTC. Translation: CAISESLTGLPDEQFF.

This clone occurred once. The genes are TRBV7-9 and TRBJ2-7; D perhaps matches TRBD2 (5 bases). Germline V lookup: CDR1 SEHNR, CDR2 FQNEAQ (reference sequence). The CDR3 covers 14 residues. V was trimmed by 3 bases and J by 0 bases, leaving 9 bases between them. The CDR3 nucleotides read TGTGCCAGCAGCTTTCCTAGCAGCTCCTACGAGCAGTACTTC. Its translation: CASSFPSSSYEQYF.

For the CDR3, the DNA is TGTGCCAGCTTGAGTGGGGCTTCGTACAATGAGCAGTTCTTC. It specifies CASLSGASYNEQFF. The V gene is TRBV25-1, the J gene TRBJ2-1; D may be TRBD1 (5 bases). The V gene lost 8 bases and the J gene lost 4 bases, with 15 bases spanning the gap. This CDR3 region has 14 residues. CDR1 is MGHDK, CDR2 SYGVNS, per germline.

V is TRBV4-3 and J is TRBJ1-2, with TRBD1 as a possible D gene (6 bases). The CDR3 covers 15 residues. V was trimmed by 0 bases and J by 3 bases, leaving 11 bases between them. Germline CDR1 is LGHNA and CDR2 is YSLEER. The CDR3 is CASSQDPAGDYGYTF. DNA for the CDR3: TGCGCCAGCAGCCAAGATCCCGCAGGGGACTATGGCTACACCTTC.

The rearrangement links TRBV18 to TRBJ1-4, with D unresolved. The germline gives CDR1 KGHSH, CDR2 LQKENI. This CDR3 region has 14 residues. Trimming left V 2 bases short and J 4 bases short, with 8 bases between. CDR3 nucleotide sequence: TGTGCCAGCTCACCATACGGGAGTAATGAAAAACTGTTTTTT. This sequence encodes CASSPYGSNEKLFF.

This chain links TRBV7-2 with TRBJ2-2; D gene uncertain. CDR1 is SGHTA, CDR2 FQGNSA, per germline. The germline V and J ends were trimmed by 5 bases and 7 bases, with 11 bases remaining between them. This CDR3 contains 13 residues. The CDR3: CASSQVGYGELFF. The CDR3 nucleotides are TGTGCCAGCAGCCAGGTGGGGTACGGGGAGCTGTTTTTT.